The 21 T cell receptor beta chains reported below all come from one sample, sequenced in a study of CD8 T cells in ankylosing spondylitis. TCRdb called the 5' RACE reads again in MiXCR, with one record for every CDR3 protein. The top ten hold approximately 14% of the sample, which has about 360,000 distinct CDR3 sequences, approximately 22% seen once. The sequenced material came from blood, either unsorted or a sorted T cell fraction (not recorded which). The receptor source for this set is a male donor with ankylosing spondylitis or in good health (not recorded which).

The chain couples TRBV20-1 to TRBJ2-7; possibly TRBD1 or TRBD2 for D (5 bases each). CDR3 length equals 15 residues. The ends were cut back, 6 bases at V and 5 bases at J, with 23 bases in the middle. Germline CDR1 DFQATT, CDR2 SNEGSKA (reference sequence). CDR3 sequence: CSAPGWGSGSNEQYF. CDR3 nucleotides: TGCAGTGCCCCCGGGTGGGGGAGCGGTTCCAACGAGCAGTACTTC.

This clonotype was counted between two and nine times. This sequence joins TRBV3-1 and TRBJ1-1; the D is unclear. Looked up from germline, CDR1 is LGHDT and CDR2 is YNNKEL (reference sequence). The V gene lost 1 base and the J gene lost 3 bases, with 9 bases spanning the gap. There are 14 residues in the CDR3. The CDR3 coding sequence is TGTGCCAGCAGCCAAGGATTACAGTACACTGAAGCTTTCTTT. This sequence encodes CASSQGLQYTEAFF.

This clonotype was picked up a small number of times. V usage is TRBV24-1 and J usage is TRBJ1-2; 11 bases agree with TRBD1. V lost 4 bases to trimming and J lost 6 bases; unmatched junction nucleotides: 3. The CDR3 sequence is 14 residues long. Germline V CDR1 and CDR2: KGHDR, SFDVKD. The CDR3 region is CATSDWTGGDGYTF. The CDR3 DNA sequence: TGTGCCACCAGTGACTGGACAGGGGGCGATGGCTACACCTTC.

The J gene is TRBJ2-7, the V gene TRBV5-1, with 9 positions matching TRBD2. This CDR3 is 15 amino acids long. V lost 6 bases, J lost 2 bases, and 9 bases stayed unmatched. CDR1 and CDR2 from the germline V gene are SGHRS and YFSETQ. CDR3 in amino acids: CASNWASGAPYEQYF. The CDR3 DNA sequence: TGCGCCAGCAACTGGGCTAGCGGGGCCCCCTACGAGCAGTACTTC.

The gene calls are TRBV6-2 or TRBV6-3 and TRBJ2-3; 10 bases line up with TRBD2. V gave up 2 bases and J gave up 7 bases; unmatched junction bases: 15. Germline lookup yields CDR1 MNHEY and CDR2 SVGEGT. This CDR3 is 18 amino acids long. The CDR3: CASSYPPLSGGALNTQYF. DNA of the CDR3: TGTGCCAGCAGTTACCCGCCCTTGAGCGGGGGGGCCCTGAATACGCAGTATTTT.

This clonotype was picked up a small number of times. The chain employs TRBV3-1 and TRBJ2-5; D is undetermined. Trimming removed 1 base at V and 2 bases at J, with 8 bases between. CDR1 and CDR2 from the germline V gene are LGHDT and YNNKEL (reference sequence). The CDR3 runs 14 residues. The CDR3 DNA sequence: TGTGCCAGCAGCCAAGTGGGCCGTCAAGAGACCCAGTACTTC. This sequence encodes CASSQVGRQETQYF.

The genes are TRBV7-2 and TRBJ2-5; D unclear. Trimming stripped 1 base from V and 3 bases from J, with 12 bases between. CDR3 length equals 15 residues. The germline V gene encodes CDR1 SGHTA and CDR2 FQGNSA. Here the CDR3 DNA reads TGTGCCAGCAGCTTAGAAGTACTCCCAAAAGAGACCCAGTACTTC. Its protein is CASSLEVLPKETQYF.

The V call is TRBV12-3 or TRBV12-4, the J call TRBJ2-1; 7 bases are shared with TRBD1. J was trimmed by 7 bases and V by 5 bases; bases with no gene match: 11. The CDR3 extends over 15 amino acids. The CDR3 DNA reads TGTGCCAGCAGTCCCCCCGGGACAGCGAGGAATGAGCAGTTCTTC. It yields the protein CASSPPGTARNEQFF.

This clonotype has only a few counts. The chain is built from TRBV21-1 and TRBJ1-1. TRBV21-1 is an annotated pseudogene. This CDR3 comprises 14 residues. CDR3 amino acids: CASSLLDECTEAFF. The CDR3 bases are TGTGCCAGCAGCCTCCTGGACGAATGCACTGAAGCTTTCTTT.

In its sample, this clonotype was seen a few times. The chain employs TRBV7-9 and TRBJ2-7; perhaps TRBD2 as D (7 bases). Trimming cost V 5 bases and J 7 bases, with 15 bases left between them. CDR1 SEHNR and CDR2 FQNEAQ come from the germline V gene (reference sequence). The CDR3 has 13 residues. Here the CDR3 reads CASSPRGAWEQYF. The CDR3 DNA sequence: TGTGCCAGCAGCCCCCGGGGGGCTTGGGAGCAGTACTTC.

This clonotype was counted only a few times. The chain carries TRBV12-3 or TRBV12-4 and TRBJ2-7, with D uncertain. The CDR3 length is 13 residues. With 6 bases removed from V and 3 bases from J, the gap between germline ends came to 12 bases. CDR3 loop: CASRSRAHYEQYF. Here the CDR3 DNA reads TGTGCCAGCAGATCTCGCGCCCACTACGAGCAGTACTTC.

This clonotype showed up just a few times. This sequence joins TRBV30 and TRBJ2-1; either TRBD1 or TRBD2 may supply D (5 bases each). Per the germline V gene, CDR1 is GTSNPN and CDR2 is SVGIG (reference sequence). The V and J ends lost 4 bases and 6 bases respectively, with 13 bases between them. CDR3 length equals 13 residues. CDR3 residues: CAWIPGRSNEQFF. CDR3 sequence (DNA): TGTGCCTGGATCCCGGGACGGTCCAATGAGCAGTTCTTC.

The V gene is TRBV7-8, the J gene TRBJ2-7; TRBD1 matches at 11 bases. The V gene's germline CDR1 is SGHVS and CDR2 FQNEAQ. CDR3 length: 17 amino acids. V dropped 0 bases and J dropped 6; count of bases not matched to a gene: 10. The CDR3, as DNA: TGTGCCAGCAGCTTAGCTGGACAGGGGGCGATGAATCGCGAGCAGTACTTC. Protein product: CASSLAGQGAMNREQYF.

The rearrangement joins TRBV6-5 to TRBJ2-1; the D gene is possibly TRBD2 (5 bases). Germline V lookup: CDR1 MNHEY, CDR2 SVGAGI. V was clipped by 0 bases and J by 4 bases, with 16 bases between them. There are 17 residues in the CDR3. In nucleotides, the CDR3 is TGTGCCAGCAGTTACTCGTGGTCGGGGTACTATTACAATGAGCAGTTCTTC. The encoded protein is CASSYSWSGYYYNEQFF.

This clonotype was observed a few times. The chain is built from TRBV7-9 and TRBJ2-5; D ambiguous. Germline loops: CDR1 SEHNR, CDR2 FQNEAQ (reference sequence). The V end was cut by 5 bases, the J end by 1 base, with 11 bases between. The CDR3 totals 14 residues. The DNA of the CDR3 is TGTGCCAGCAGCCTCCCAGACATCCAAGAGACCCAGTACTTC. Protein sequence: CASSLPDIQETQYF. The entire variable domain, with the rest obtained from reference TRBV7-9 and TRBJ2-5, is as follows: DTGVSQNPRHKITKRGQNVTFRCDPISEHNRLYWYRQTLGQGPEFLTYFQNEAQLEKSRLLSDRFSAERPKGSFSTLEIQRTEQGDSAMYLCASSLPDIQETQYFGPGTRLLVL.

The chain combines TRBV10-3 with TRBJ2-1, with 9 bases matching TRBD2. This CDR3 has 16 residues. Trimming removed 4 bases from V and 4 bases from J; junction bases left unmatched: 8. Germline V lookup: CDR1 ENHRY, CDR2 SYGVKD. DNA for the CDR3: TGTGCCATCAGTGTTGCTAGCGGGGAACTGTACAATGAGCAGTTCTTC. Translating gives CAISVASGELYNEQFF.

In this sample, this clonotype turned up a few times. This chain joins TRBV20-1 and TRBJ2-3; tentatively, D is TRBD1 or TRBD2 (5 bases each). The CDR3 consists of 14 residues. The V end was cut by 0 bases, the J end by 2 bases, with 9 bases between. CDR1 and CDR2 from the germline V gene are DFQATT and SNEGSKA (reference sequence). CDR3 coding DNA: TGCAGTGCTAGAGAACCGGGGCTCACAGATACGCAGTATTTT. This translates into CSAREPGLTDTQYF.

The table lists this clonotype with a few counts. V is TRBV4-1 and J is TRBJ2-7; no clear D gene. The CDR3 covers 15 residues. The V and J ends lost 3 bases and 0 bases respectively, with 12 bases between them. Looked up from germline, CDR1 is MGHRA and CDR2 is YSYEKL. CDR3 DNA sequence: TGCGCCAGCAGCCAGCAAGGCAGCCTCTCCTACGAGCAGTACTTC. This sequence encodes CASSQQGSLSYEQYF.

The sample holds many counts of this clonotype. The chain recombines TRBV12-3 or TRBV12-4 with TRBJ2-2; maybe TRBD1 (6 bases). The CDR3 contains 15 residues. V lost 2 bases, J lost 6 bases, and 13 bases lay in between. The CDR3 DNA follows: TGTGCCAGCAGTTTATCTGGGGGCCTCTCCGGGGAGCTGTTTTTT. Residues: CASSLSGGLSGELFF.

The table lists this clonotype with a few counts. J is TRBJ2-7 and V is TRBV20-1; D is possibly TRBD1 (6 bases). Trimming removed 1 base from V and 2 bases from J, with 15 bases in between. The length of the CDR3 is 15 residues. From germline, CDR1 is DFQATT and CDR2 SNEGSKA (reference sequence). CDR3 DNA: TGCAGTGCTAGAGCGCCCGAGGACAGTCCCTACGAGCAGTACTTC. This sequence encodes CSARAPEDSPYEQYF.

This rearrangement joins TRBV6-2 or TRBV6-3 to TRBJ2-1; 13 nucleotides agree with TRBD2. The V and J ends lost 5 bases and 9 bases, in that order; junction bases with no gene match: 7. CDR3 length equals 15 residues. Germline lookup yields CDR1 MNHEY and CDR2 SVGEGT. The CDR3 DNA reads TGTGCCAGCAGTCCACTAGCGGGGGGGCCTAGTGAGCAGTTCTTC. It encodes CASSPLAGGPSEQFF.